Following are 18 T cell receptor beta chains from one sample sequenced in a study of early T cells in non-severe SARS-CoV-2 infection. TCRdb reprocessed the 5' RACE reads via MiXCR and lists one record per CDR3 protein. The top ten hold 4.5% to 7% of the sample, which has some 96,000 distinct CDR3 sequences, under 15% seen once. The sample was whole blood. The receptor set was obtained from an adult who was a healthcare worker with PCR-confirmed SARS-CoV-2 infection or an uninfected control (not recorded which).

The chain has TRBV6-2 or TRBV6-3 and TRBJ2-4; D ambiguous. Germline loops: CDR1 MNHEY, CDR2 SVGEGT. V was shortened by 4 bases and J by 4 bases, with 17 bases between the two germline ends. The CDR3 is made up of 16 amino acids. The CDR3 DNA is TGTGCCAGCAGTTCAATATTGTCGCGAGAGAAAAACATTCAGTACTTC. Protein product: CASSSILSREKNIQYF.

The CDR3 DNA follows: TGTGCCAGCAGCTTGAAACAATCAGGGGGTCAGCCCCAGCATTTT. Protein sequence: CASSLKQSGGQPQHF. V gene TRBV5-6 combines with J gene TRBJ1-5, with TRBD1 matching over 7 bases. This CDR3 has 15 amino acids. With 1 base clipped from V and 6 bases from J, the junction kept 7 bases outside the gene matches. Germline-derived CDR1 and CDR2 are SGHDT and YYEEEE.

This sequence joins TRBV14 and TRBJ2-1, with D unresolved. This CDR3 contains 13 residues. The germline gives CDR1 SGHDN, CDR2 FVKESK. The germline V and J ends were trimmed by 0 bases and 7 bases, with 7 bases remaining between them. DNA of the CDR3: TGTGCCAGCAGCCAAGAAGTCCGGAATGAGCAGTTCTTC. It specifies CASSQEVRNEQFF.

This clonotype turned up a few times. This chain links TRBV20-1 with TRBJ2-3, with 7 positions matching TRBD2. CDR1 is DFQATT and CDR2 is SNEGSKA in the germline V gene (reference sequence). The CDR3 has 15 residues. The J segment lost 7 bases and the V segment lost 0 bases, leaving 10 bases of the junction unmatched. Written as DNA, the CDR3 is TGCAGTGCTAGAGATCTATCGCGGGAGCAAAATACGCAGTATTTT. Its translation is CSARDLSREQNTQYF.

The chain carries TRBV28 and TRBJ2-7; maybe TRBD2 (6 bases). Germline V gene data show CDR1 as MDHEN and CDR2 as SYDVKM. The CDR3 loop spans 15 amino acids. The germline V and J ends were trimmed by 5 bases and 1 base, with 15 bases remaining between them. CDR3 coding DNA: TGTGCCAGCAGTCAAACTCCGGGACTTTCCTACGAGCAGTACTTC. It is translated as CASSQTPGLSYEQYF. The whole variable domain, remainder taken from reference TRBV28 and TRBJ2-7, is DVKVTQSSRYLVKRTGEKVFLECVQDMDHENMFWYRQDPGLGLRLIYFSYDVKMKEKGDIPEGYSVSREKKERFSLILESASTNQTSMYLCASSQTPGLSYEQYFGPGTRLTVT.

The chain is built from TRBV20-1 and TRBJ2-1, with D perhaps assigned TRBD1 or TRBD2 (5 bases each). The germline V and J ends were trimmed by 0 bases and 7 bases, with 13 bases remaining between them. The CDR3 length is 14 residues. From germline, CDR1 is DFQATT and CDR2 SNEGSKA (reference sequence). The CDR3 region is CSARDRGPINEQFF. The CDR3 region has the DNA TGCAGTGCTAGAGATCGGGGACCCATTAATGAGCAGTTCTTC.

This clonotype was observed a few times. This sequence joins TRBV7-2 and TRBJ2-5, with 8 bases aligning to TRBD2. The CDR3 consists of 13 residues. Losses at the gene ends were 1 base for V and 5 bases for J; bases not matched to a gene: 0. Germline lookup yields CDR1 SGHTA and CDR2 FQGNSA. The CDR3 DNA follows: TGTGCCAGCAGCTTAGGACTAGCGGAGACCCAGTACTTC. Its translation is CASSLGLAETQYF.

This clonotype came up a few times. The V call is TRBV29-1, the J call TRBJ1-2; TRBD1 is a possible D gene (6 bases). V lost 1 base and J lost 7, with 10 bases in between. CDR3 size: 12 residues. Germline V gives CDR1 SQVTM, CDR2 ANQGSEA. CDR3 in amino acids: CSVEATGSGYTF. CDR3 DNA sequence: TGCAGCGTTGAAGCCACAGGGAGTGGCTACACCTTC.

This clonotype was seen more than once but under ten times. The gene calls are TRBV4-1 and TRBJ2-2; the match to TRBD1 covers 7 bases. CDR1 is MGHRA, CDR2 YSYEKL, per germline. The CDR3 contains 16 residues. Trimming at V came to 5 bases and at J to 1 base, leaving 7 bases not matched to a gene. CDR3 coding DNA: TGCGCCAGCAGCACCTGGACAGGAGTGAACACCGGGGAGCTGTTTTTT. Translated, it gives CASSTWTGVNTGELFF.

The chain links TRBV20-1 to TRBJ2-1, with 11 nucleotides matching TRBD2. This CDR3 contains 14 residues. The V gene end was trimmed by 5 bases and the J gene end by 6 bases; junction bases not matched to a gene: 6. The V gene's germline CDR1 is DFQATT and CDR2 SNEGSKA (reference sequence). The CDR3 coding sequence is TGCAGTGCTCTCGGACTAGCGGGTTTCAATGAGCAGTTCTTC. This codes for CSALGLAGFNEQFF.

The chain carries TRBV2 and TRBJ1-1; D is unclear. V lost 10 bases and J lost 0, with 9 bases in between. The germline CDR1 and CDR2 sequences are SNHLY and FYNNEI. The CDR3 consists of 12 residues. For the CDR3, the DNA is TGTGCCACCCTAGACATGAACACTGAAGCTTTCTTT. Protein product: CATLDMNTEAFF.

This clonotype has ten or more counts. The chain is built from TRBV3-1 and TRBJ2-1; TRBD2 is a possible D gene (6 bases). V was shortened by 0 bases and J by 5 bases, with 8 bases between the two germline ends. Germline loops: CDR1 LGHDT, CDR2 YNNKEL (reference sequence). The CDR3 has 14 amino acids. CDR3: CASSQEDYHNEQFF. As DNA, the CDR3 is TGTGCCAGCAGCCAAGAGGACTACCACAATGAGCAGTTCTTC.

This clonotype was found many times. V usage is TRBV10-3 and J usage is TRBJ1-1, with TRBD1 identical over 7 bases. J gave up 4 bases and V 2 bases, and 10 bases lay outside the gene matches. Germline CDR1 ENHRY, CDR2 SYGVKD. The CDR3 is made up of 16 amino acids. The CDR3 protein is CAISEILQGLGTEAFF. The CDR3 coding sequence is TGTGCCATCAGTGAGATCTTACAGGGGCTGGGCACTGAAGCTTTCTTT.

This clonotype was counted a few times. V is TRBV20-1 and J is TRBJ1-3, with D perhaps TRBD1 (5 bases). The CDR3 has 14 residues. Per the germline V gene, CDR1 is DFQATT and CDR2 is SNEGSKA (reference sequence). V was shortened by 0 bases and J by 4 bases, with 10 bases between the two germline ends. The CDR3 region has the DNA TGCAGTGCTAGAGATCGGGGGGGAGGAAACACCATATATTTT. It codes for CSARDRGGGNTIYF.

A few counts support this clonotype. The chain couples TRBV6-2 or TRBV6-3 to TRBJ1-5; D perhaps matches TRBD1 (6 bases). Per the germline V gene, CDR1 is MNHEY and CDR2 is SVGEGT. The CDR3 contains 15 residues. V lost 6 bases, J lost 5 bases, and 17 bases lay in between. The CDR3 DNA follows: TGTGCCAGCAGGGCTGCGACAGGTCCTCATCAGCCCCAGCATTTT. It codes for CASRAATGPHQPQHF.

This clonotype was found a few times. The chain links TRBV12-3 or TRBV12-4 to TRBJ1-1; 9 positions agree with TRBD1. The CDR3 consists of 15 residues. The trim removed 5 bases at V and 1 base at J, leaving 5 bases unmatched. This CDR3 reads CASSTTGQGNTEAFF. CDR3 nucleotides: TGTGCCAGCAGTACGACGGGACAGGGGAACACTGAAGCTTTCTTT.

This chain connects TRBV7-9 to TRBJ2-1; D is ambiguous. Germline CDR1 is SEHNR and CDR2 is FQNEAQ (reference sequence). The CDR3 is 10 amino acids. V shed 7 bases and J shed 8 bases, with 6 bases lying between them. In nucleotides, the CDR3 is TGTGCCAGCAAAGGGCATGAGCAGTTCTTC. Translated, it gives CASKGHEQFF.

This clonotype was picked up a small number of times. The chain recombines TRBV15 with TRBJ1-6; 9 bases are a match to TRBD1. This CDR3 has 15 amino acids. J lost 5 bases, V lost 1 base, and 0 bases had no gene match. Germline values: CDR1 LNHNV, CDR2 YYDKDF (reference sequence). The DNA for the CDR3 is TGTGCCACCAGCAGAGGGACAGGGGATAATTCACCCCTCCACTTT. This translates into CATSRGTGDNSPLHF.